The sequence of this T cell receptor (beta chain) was determined in a study of Graves' ophthalmopathy and Graves' hyperthyroidism. On the study more broadly: Peripheral blood sampling occurred at initial diagnosis, before any treatment.

This clonotype was seen many times. As the template, RNA transcripts were used to amplify TCR beta CDR3 regions. A first-round RT-PCR used HTBI primers, followed by a second-round multiplex PCR. TCRdb reprocessed the multiplex PCR reads with MiXCR, giving one entry per CDR3 protein. Here the sample spans almost 750,000 distinct CDR3 sequences, roughly two fifths being singletons. The receptor comes from an adult man with Graves' ophthalmopathy. Sequencing was carried out using peripheral blood.

The DNA for the CDR3 is TGTGCCAGCAGCACCCGGGACAGGGGAGGGCAGCCCCAGCATTTT. This translates into CASSTRDRGGQPQHF. The chain is built from TRBV2 and TRBJ1-5; 10 bases line up with TRBD1. Germline assignment: CDR1 SNHLY and CDR2 FYNNEI. CDR3 length equals 15 residues. With V trimmed by 6 bases and J by 7 bases, 9 bases remained unmatched. The full variable domain, in which reference TRBV2 and TRBJ1-5 provide the parts outside the CDR3, is EPEVTQTPSHQVTQMGQEVILRCVPISNHLYFYWYRQILGQKVEFLVSFYNNEISEKSEIFDDQFSVERPDGSNFTLKIRSTKLEDSAMYFCASSTRDRGGQPQHFGDGTRLSIL.